The 8 T cell receptor beta chains below all came from one sample that was sequenced in a study of shared clonotypes between healthy human individuals. Positively selected for CCR7, the CD45RO-negative cells used as naive CD8 cells excluded terminally differentiated effector memory CD45RA+ cells. TCRdb keeps only in-frame clones here, not all; method: immunoSEQ multiplex PCR. The sample has about 2 million clones, around 96% seen once; the top ten hold 0.9% to 1.4%. The sequencing sample was made of naive CD8+ T cells sorted from blood. Receptor source: a man younger than 30 in good health.

A remark on this clone: A read error may produce the germline difference seen at one junction end. The chain combines TRBV29-1 with TRBJ1-2; unclear D gene. This CDR3 is built from 12 residues. CDR1 is SQVTM, CDR2 ANQGSEA, per germline. The CDR3 sequence: CSAEAGVRGYTF. The CDR3 nucleotides are TGCAGCGCTGAAGCGGGAGTACGTGGCTACACCTTC.

This clone has a handful of counts. The same CDR3 can be traced to other DNA sequences in this sample. J is TRBJ2-7 and V is TRBV19, with unresolved D. Trimming shortened V by 0 bases and J by 3 bases, and 3 bases separated the two germline ends. Germline values: CDR1 LNHDA, CDR2 SQIVND (reference sequence). There are 12 residues in the CDR3. In DNA, the CDR3 is TGTGCCAGTAGTATAGATCGCTACGAGCAGTACTTC. Translation gives CASSIDRYEQYF.

J is TRBJ2-7 and V is TRBV27; a weak D match, TRBD2 (5 bases). Germline V gene sequence: CDR1 MNHEY, CDR2 SMNVEV (reference sequence). This CDR3 has 14 amino acids. Trimming took off 2 bases at V and 5 bases at J, with 13 bases between the two ends. The CDR3 spells CASSLLHQADEQYF. Written as DNA, the CDR3 is TGTGCCAGCAGTTTACTCCATCAAGCGGACGAGCAGTACTTC.

V is TRBV4-2 and J is TRBJ1-4, with D tentatively TRBD1 (6 bases). The CDR3 has 18 residues. From germline, CDR1 is LGHNA and CDR2 YNFKEQ. Between the trimmed V and J ends, which lost 0 bases and 0 bases, there was a span of 14 bases. The CDR3 sequence is CASSQDRFYRATNEKLFF. The DNA of the CDR3 is TGTGCCAGCAGCCAAGATCGATTCTACAGGGCAACTAATGAAAAACTGTTTTTT.

The chain couples TRBV11-3 to TRBJ1-2; D gene unclear. The CDR3 has 15 residues. The V end was cut by 2 bases, the J end by 3 bases, with 13 bases between. The germline V gene has CDR1 SGHNT and CDR2 YENEEA. Here the CDR3 reads CASSLIPRRHYGYTF. DNA for the CDR3: TGTGCCAGCAGCTTAATTCCGCGCCGACACTATGGCTACACCTTC.

J is TRBJ1-3 and V is TRBV15; 10 bases agree with TRBD1. The CDR3 is made up of 15 amino acids. CDR1 and CDR2 from the germline V gene are LNHNV and YYDKDF (reference sequence). The J segment lost 2 bases and the V segment lost 6 bases, leaving 4 bases of the junction unmatched. This CDR3 is CATSPDRGTGNTIYF. The CDR3, as DNA: TGTGCCACCAGTCCGGACAGGGGGACTGGAAACACCATATATTTT.

The rearrangement links TRBV4-1 to TRBJ2-2; D is undetermined. Trimming took 1 base from V and 2 from J, leaving 8 bases between them. The CDR3 is 15 residues long. Germline V lookup: CDR1 MGHRA, CDR2 YSYEKL. The CDR3 DNA follows: TGCGCCAGCAGCCAAGTGGTTTCAAACACCGGGGAGCTGTTTTTT. Residues: CASSQVVSNTGELFF.

Here the CDR3 DNA reads TGTGCCAGCAGCCAGGACAGCGGGGAGCTGTTTTTT. This sequence encodes CASSQDSGELFF. This chain joins TRBV7-8 and TRBJ2-2; D might be TRBD1 (6 bases). Trimming stripped 5 bases from V and 7 bases from J, with 8 bases between. Per the germline V gene, CDR1 is SGHVS and CDR2 is FQNEAQ. The length of the CDR3 is 12 residues. The entire variable domain, with the rest obtained from reference TRBV7-8 and TRBJ2-2, is as follows: GAGVSQSPRYKVAKRGQDVALRCDPISGHVSLFWYQQALGQGPEFLTYFQNEAQLDKSGLPSDRFFAERPEGSVSTLKIQRTQQEDSAVYLCASSQDSGELFFGEGSRLTVL.